This TCR beta chain came from a study of T cell changes during pregnancy in multiple sclerosis. Germline V gene sequence: CDR1 SEHNR, CDR2 FQNEAQ (reference sequence). Trimming shortened V by 11 bases and J by 2 bases, and 17 bases separated the two germline ends. The CDR3 length is 14 residues. This clone has just one count. Assay: immunoSEQ multiplex PCR; the TCRdb copy retains only in-frame clones and omits some. The table shows roughly 100,000 clones, with just over 90% occurring only once. The sample here was peripheral blood, taken after pregnancy. The chain employs TRBV7-9 and TRBJ2-3, with D unclear. The source is a female donor with multiple sclerosis, enrolled in a pregnancy study. The CDR3 nucleotides read TGTGCCTCCCCCGCTTTCACTCTCACAGATACGCAGTATTTT. As protein: CASPAFTLTDTQYF.